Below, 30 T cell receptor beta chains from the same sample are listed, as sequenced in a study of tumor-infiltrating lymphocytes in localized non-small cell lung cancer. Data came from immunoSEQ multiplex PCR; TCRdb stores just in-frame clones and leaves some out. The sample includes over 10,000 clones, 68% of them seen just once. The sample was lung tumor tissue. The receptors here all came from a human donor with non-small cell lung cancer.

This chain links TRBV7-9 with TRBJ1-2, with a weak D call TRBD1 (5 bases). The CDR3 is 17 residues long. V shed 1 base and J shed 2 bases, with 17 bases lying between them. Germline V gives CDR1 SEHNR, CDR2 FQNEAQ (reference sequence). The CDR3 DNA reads TGTGCCAGCAGCTTAGGCGTTCGGGTCAGGGCGAACTATGGCTACACCTTC. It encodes CASSLGVRVRANYGYTF.

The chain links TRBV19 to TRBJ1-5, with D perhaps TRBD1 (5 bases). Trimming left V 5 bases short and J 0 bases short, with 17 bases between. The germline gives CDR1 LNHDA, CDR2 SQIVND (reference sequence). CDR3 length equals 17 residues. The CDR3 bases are TGTGCCAGTAGTCTACACGGGGGGGGGAGTAGCAATCAGCCCCAGCATTTT. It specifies CASSLHGGGSSNQPQHF.

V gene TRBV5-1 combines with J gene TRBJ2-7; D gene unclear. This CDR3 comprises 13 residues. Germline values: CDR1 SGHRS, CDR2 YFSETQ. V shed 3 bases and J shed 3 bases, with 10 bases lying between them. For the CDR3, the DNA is TGCGCCAGCAGCTCGGGCGGATACTACGAGCAGTACTTC. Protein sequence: CASSSGGYYEQYF.

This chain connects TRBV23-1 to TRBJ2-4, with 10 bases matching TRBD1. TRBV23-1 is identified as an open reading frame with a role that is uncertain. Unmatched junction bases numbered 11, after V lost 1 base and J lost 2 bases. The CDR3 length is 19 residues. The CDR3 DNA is TGCGCCAGCAGTCAATTCCCCGACAGGGGGCGAAAGACCAAAAACATTCAGTACTTC. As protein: CASSQFPDRGRKTKNIQYF.

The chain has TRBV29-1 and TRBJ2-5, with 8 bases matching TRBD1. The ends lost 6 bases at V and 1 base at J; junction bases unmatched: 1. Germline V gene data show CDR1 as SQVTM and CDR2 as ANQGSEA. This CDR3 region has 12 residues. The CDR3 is CSVGQGQETQYF. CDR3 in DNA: TGCAGCGTCGGACAGGGCCAAGAGACCCAGTACTTC.

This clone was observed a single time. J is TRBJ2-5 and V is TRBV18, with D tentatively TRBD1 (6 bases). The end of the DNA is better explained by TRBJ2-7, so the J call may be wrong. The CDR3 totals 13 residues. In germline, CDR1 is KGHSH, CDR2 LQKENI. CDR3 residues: CASSPPPGDEQYF. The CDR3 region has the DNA TGTGCCAGCTCACCACCGCCAGGGGACGAGCAGTACTTC.

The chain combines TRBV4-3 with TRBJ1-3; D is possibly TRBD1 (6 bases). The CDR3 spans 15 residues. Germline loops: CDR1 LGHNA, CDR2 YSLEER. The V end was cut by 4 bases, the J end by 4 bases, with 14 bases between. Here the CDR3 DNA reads TGCGCCAGCAGCCGAACACAGGGCTCAGGAAACACCATATATTTT. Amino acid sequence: CASSRTQGSGNTIYF.

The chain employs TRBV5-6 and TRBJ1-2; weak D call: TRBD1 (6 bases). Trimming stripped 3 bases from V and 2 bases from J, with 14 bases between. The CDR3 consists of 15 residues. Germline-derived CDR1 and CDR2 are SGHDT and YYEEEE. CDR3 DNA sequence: TGTGCCAGCAGCTCCGGGGGGGCTCGGAACTATGGCTACACCTTC. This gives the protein CASSSGGARNYGYTF.

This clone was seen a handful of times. CDR3 sequence (DNA): TGTGCCAGCAGCTTAGGGAGACAGAGCTCGGCCGGGGAGCTGTTTTTT. Translating it yields CASSLGRQSSAGELFF. V is TRBV11-2 and J is TRBJ2-2, with D perhaps TRBD1 (5 bases). CDR1 and CDR2 (germline): SGHAT, FQNNGV. This CDR3 has 16 amino acids. The ends were cut back, 1 base at V and 6 bases at J, with 15 bases in the middle.

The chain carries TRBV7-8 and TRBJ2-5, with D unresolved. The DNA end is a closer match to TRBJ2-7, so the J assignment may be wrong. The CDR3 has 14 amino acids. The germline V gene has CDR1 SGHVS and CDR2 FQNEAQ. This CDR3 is CASSPGASSYEQYF. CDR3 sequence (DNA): TGTGCCAGCAGCCCCGGTGCCAGCTCCTACGAGCAGTACTTC.

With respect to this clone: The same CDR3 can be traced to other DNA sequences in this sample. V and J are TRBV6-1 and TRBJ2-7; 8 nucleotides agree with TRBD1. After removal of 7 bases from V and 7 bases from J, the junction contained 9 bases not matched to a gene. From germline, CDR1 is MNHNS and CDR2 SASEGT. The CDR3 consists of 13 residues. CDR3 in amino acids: CASNPGQGGEQYF. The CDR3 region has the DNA TGTGCCAGCAACCCTGGACAGGGAGGAGAGCAGTACTTC.

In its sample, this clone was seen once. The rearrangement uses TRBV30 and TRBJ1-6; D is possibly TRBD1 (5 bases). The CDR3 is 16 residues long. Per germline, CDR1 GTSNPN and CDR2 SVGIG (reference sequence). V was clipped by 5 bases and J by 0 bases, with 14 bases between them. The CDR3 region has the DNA TGTGCCTGGTCCCGGGACCGGAGCTCCTATAATTCACCCCTCCACTTT. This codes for CAWSRDRSSYNSPLHF.

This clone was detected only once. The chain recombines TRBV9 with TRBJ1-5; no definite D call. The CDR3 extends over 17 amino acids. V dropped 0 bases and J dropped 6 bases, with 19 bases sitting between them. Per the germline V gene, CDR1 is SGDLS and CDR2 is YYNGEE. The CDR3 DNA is TGTGCCAGCAGCGTAGGAGGTACGGTAGGGCTAGGTCAGCCCCAGCATTTT. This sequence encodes CASSVGGTVGLGQPQHF. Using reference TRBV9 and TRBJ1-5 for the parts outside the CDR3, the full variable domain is DSGVTQTPKHLITATGQRVTLRCSPRSGDLSVYWYQQSLDQGLQFLIQYYNGEERAKGNILERFSAQQFPDLHSELNLSSLELGDSALYFCASSVGGTVGLGQPQHFGDGTRLSIL.

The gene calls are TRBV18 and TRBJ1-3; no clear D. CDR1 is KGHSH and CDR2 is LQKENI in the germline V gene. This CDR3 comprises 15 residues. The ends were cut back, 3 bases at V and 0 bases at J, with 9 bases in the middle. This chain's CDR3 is CASSPWGDSGNTIYF. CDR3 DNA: TGTGCCAGCTCACCCTGGGGAGACTCTGGAAACACCATATATTTT.

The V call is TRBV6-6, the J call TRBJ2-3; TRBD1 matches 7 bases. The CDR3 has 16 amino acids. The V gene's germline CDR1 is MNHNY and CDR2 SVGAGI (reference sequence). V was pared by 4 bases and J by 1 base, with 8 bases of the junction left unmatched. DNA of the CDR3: TGTGCCAGCAGTTCCCTGGGACAGCCAGGCACAGATACGCAGTATTTT. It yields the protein CASSSLGQPGTDTQYF.

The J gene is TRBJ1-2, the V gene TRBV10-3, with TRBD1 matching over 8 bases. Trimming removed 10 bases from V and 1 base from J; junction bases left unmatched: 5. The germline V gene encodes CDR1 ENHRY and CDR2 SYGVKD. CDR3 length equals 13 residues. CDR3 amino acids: CATKDRVNYGYTF. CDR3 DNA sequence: TGTGCCACTAAGGACAGGGTTAACTATGGCTACACCTTC.

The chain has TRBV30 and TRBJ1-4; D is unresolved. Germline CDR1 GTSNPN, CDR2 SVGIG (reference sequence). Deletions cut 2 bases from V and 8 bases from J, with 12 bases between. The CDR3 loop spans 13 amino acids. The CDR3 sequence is CAWSTSIIEKLFF. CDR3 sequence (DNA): TGTGCCTGGAGTACCTCGATTATCGAAAAACTGTTTTTT.

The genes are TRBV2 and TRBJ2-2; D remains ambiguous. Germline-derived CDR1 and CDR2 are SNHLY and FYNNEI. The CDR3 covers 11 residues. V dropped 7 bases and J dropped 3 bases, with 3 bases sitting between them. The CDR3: CASMDTGELFF. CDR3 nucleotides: TGTGCCAGCATGGACACCGGGGAGCTGTTTTTT.

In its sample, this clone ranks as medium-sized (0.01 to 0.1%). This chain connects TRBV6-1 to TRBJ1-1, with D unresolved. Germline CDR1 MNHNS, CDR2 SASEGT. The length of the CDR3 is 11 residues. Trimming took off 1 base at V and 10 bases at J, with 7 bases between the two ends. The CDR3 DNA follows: TGTGCCAGCAGTGAAGTGGATAGAGCTTTCTTT. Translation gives CASSEVDRAFF.

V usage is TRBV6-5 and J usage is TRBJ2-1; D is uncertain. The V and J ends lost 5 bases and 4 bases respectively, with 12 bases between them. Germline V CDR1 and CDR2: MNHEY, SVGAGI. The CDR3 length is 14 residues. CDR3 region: CASSVTGFYNEQFF. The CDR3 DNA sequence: TGTGCCAGCAGTGTGACGGGTTTTTACAATGAGCAGTTCTTC.

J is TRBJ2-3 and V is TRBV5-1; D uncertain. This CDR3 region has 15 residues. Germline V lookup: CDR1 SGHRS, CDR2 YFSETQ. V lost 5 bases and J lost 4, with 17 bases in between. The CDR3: CASSITTFTPDTQYF. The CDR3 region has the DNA TGCGCCAGCAGTATCACGACTTTTACACCAGATACGCAGTATTTT.

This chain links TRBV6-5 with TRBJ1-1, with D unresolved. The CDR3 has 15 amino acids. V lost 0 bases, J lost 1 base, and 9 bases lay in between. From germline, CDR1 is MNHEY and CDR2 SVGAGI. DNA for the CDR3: TGTGCCAGCAGTTACTCCCTGGGAAAGAACACTGAAGCTTTCTTT. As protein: CASSYSLGKNTEAFF.

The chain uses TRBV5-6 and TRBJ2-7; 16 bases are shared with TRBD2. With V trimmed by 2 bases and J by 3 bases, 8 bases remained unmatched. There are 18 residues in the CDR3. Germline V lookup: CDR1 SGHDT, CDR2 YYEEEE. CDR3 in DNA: TGTGCCAGCAGCTTCCTGGGACTAGCGGGAGGGCGCAGCTACGAGCAGTACTTC. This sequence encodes CASSFLGLAGGRSYEQYF.

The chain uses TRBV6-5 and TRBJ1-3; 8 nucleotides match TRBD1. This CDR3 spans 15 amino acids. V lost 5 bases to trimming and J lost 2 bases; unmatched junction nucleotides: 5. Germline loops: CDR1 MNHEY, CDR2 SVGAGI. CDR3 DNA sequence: TGTGCCAGCAGTCCCGGACAGGGAGCTGGAAACACCATATATTTT. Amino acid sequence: CASSPGQGAGNTIYF.

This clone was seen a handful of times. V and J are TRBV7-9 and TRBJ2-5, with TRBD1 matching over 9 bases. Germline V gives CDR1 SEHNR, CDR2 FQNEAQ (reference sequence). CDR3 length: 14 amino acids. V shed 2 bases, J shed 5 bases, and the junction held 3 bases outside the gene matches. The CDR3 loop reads CASSLKQGAETQYF. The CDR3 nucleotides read TGTGCCAGCAGCTTAAAACAGGGGGCCGAGACCCAGTACTTC.

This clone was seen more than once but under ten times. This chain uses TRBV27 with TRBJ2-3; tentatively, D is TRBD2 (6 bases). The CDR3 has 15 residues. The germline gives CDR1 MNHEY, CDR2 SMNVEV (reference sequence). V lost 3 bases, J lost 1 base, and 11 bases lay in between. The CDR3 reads CASSFLVAGTDTQYF. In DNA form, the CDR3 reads TGTGCCAGCAGTTTTCTGGTAGCGGGCACAGATACGCAGTATTTT.

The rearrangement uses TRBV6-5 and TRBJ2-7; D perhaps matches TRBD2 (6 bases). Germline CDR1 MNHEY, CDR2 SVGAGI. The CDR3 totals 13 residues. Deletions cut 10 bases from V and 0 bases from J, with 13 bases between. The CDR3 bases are TGTGCCACGAAGGACGGGAGCTCCTACGAGCAGTACTTC. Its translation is CATKDGSSYEQYF.

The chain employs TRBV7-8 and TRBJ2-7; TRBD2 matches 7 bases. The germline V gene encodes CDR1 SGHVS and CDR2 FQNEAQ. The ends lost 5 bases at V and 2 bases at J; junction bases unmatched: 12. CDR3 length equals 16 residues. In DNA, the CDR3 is TGTGCCAGCAGCAAATCCCGGACGCGGGGGACCTACGAGCAGTACTTC. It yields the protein CASSKSRTRGTYEQYF.

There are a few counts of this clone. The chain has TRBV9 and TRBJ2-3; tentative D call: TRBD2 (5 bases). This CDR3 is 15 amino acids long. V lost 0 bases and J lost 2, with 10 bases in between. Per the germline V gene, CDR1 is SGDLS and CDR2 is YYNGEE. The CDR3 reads CASSVGSGYTDTQYF. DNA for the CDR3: TGTGCCAGCAGCGTAGGAAGCGGCTACACAGATACGCAGTATTTT.

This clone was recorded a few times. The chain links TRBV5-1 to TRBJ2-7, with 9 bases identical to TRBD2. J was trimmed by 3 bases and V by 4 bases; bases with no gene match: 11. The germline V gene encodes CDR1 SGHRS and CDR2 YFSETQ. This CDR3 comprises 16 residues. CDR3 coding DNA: TGCGCCAGCAGCCTGGCCTATGGGACTAGCAGCTACGAGCAGTACTTC. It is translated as CASSLAYGTSSYEQYF.